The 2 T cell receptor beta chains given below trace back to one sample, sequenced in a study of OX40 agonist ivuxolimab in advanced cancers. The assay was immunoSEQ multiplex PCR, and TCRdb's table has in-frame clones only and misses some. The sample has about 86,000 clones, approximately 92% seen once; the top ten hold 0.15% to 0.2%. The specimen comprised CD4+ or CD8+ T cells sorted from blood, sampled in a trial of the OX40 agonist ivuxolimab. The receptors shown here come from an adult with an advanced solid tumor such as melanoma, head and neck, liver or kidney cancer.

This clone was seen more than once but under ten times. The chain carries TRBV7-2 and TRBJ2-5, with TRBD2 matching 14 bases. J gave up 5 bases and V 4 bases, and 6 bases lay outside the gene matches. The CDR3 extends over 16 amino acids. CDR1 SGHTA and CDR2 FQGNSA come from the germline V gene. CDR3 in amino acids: CASSWGTSGSWETQYF. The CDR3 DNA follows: TGTGCCAGCAGCTGGGGGACTAGCGGGAGCTGGGAGACCCAGTACTTC.

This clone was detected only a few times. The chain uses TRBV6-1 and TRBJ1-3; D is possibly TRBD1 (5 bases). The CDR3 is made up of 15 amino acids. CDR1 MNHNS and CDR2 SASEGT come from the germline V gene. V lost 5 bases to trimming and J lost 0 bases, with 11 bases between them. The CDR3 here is CASSTGASSGNTIYF. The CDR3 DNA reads TGTGCCAGCAGTACAGGAGCCTCCTCTGGAAACACCATATATTTT.